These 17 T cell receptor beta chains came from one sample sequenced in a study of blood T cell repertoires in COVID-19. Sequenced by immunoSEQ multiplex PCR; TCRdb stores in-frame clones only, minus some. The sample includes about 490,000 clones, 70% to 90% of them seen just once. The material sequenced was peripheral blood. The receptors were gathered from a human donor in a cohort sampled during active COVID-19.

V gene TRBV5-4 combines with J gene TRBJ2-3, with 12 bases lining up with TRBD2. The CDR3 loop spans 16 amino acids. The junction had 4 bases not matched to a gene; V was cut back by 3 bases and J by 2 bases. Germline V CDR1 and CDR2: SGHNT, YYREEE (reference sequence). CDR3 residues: CASSSRTSGITDTQYF. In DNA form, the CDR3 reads TGTGCCAGCAGCTCCCGGACTAGCGGGATCACAGATACGCAGTATTTT.

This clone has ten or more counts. The CDR3 DNA reads TGTGCCAGCAGTGAAAGCAGGGGGCAGGAGACCCAGTACTTC. Translated: CASSESRGQETQYF. The V call is TRBV6-1, the J call TRBJ2-5, with 8 bases fitting TRBD1. Unmatched junction bases numbered 4, after V lost 2 bases and J lost 5 bases. The CDR3 runs 14 residues. Germline V gene sequence: CDR1 MNHNS, CDR2 SASEGT.

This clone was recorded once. DNA of the CDR3: TGCGCCAGCAGCTCAGGGCCGGGACAGGGCACTGAAGCTTTCTTT. Translated, it gives CASSSGPGQGTEAFF. The V and J genes are TRBV5-1 and TRBJ1-1; 9 bases match TRBD1. Trimming removed 3 bases from V and 4 bases from J; junction bases left unmatched: 7. Per the germline V gene, CDR1 is SGHRS and CDR2 is YFSETQ. The CDR3 runs 15 residues.

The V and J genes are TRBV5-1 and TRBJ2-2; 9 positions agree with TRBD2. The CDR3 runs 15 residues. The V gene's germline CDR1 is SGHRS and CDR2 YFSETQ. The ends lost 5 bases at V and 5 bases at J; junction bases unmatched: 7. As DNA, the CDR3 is TGCGCCAGCAGTTTTAGCGGGAGTGTTACCGGGGAGCTGTTTTTT. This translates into CASSFSGSVTGELFF.

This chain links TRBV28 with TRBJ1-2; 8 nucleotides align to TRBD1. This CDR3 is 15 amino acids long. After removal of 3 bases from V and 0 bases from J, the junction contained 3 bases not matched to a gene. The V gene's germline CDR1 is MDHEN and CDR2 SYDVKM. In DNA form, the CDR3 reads TGTGCCAGCAGTTTGCAGGGGGCTCCTAACTATGGCTACACCTTC. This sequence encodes CASSLQGAPNYGYTF.

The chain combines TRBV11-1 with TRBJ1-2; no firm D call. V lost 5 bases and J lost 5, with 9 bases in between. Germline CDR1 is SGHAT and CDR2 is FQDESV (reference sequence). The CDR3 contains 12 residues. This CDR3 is CASSDDIYGYTF. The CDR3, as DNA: TGTGCCAGCAGCGACGACATATATGGCTACACCTTC.

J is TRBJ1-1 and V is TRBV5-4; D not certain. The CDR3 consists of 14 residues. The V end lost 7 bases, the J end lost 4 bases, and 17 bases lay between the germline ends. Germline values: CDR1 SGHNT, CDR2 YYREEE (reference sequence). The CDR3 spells CASGFDPPGTEAFF. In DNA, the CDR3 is TGTGCCAGCGGATTCGACCCCCCGGGCACTGAAGCTTTCTTT.

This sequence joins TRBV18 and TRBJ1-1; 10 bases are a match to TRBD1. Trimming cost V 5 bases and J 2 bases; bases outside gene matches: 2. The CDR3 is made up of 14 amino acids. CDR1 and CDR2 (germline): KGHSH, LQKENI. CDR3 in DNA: TGTGCCAGCTCAGGACAGGGGGGCAACACTGAAGCTTTCTTT. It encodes CASSGQGGNTEAFF. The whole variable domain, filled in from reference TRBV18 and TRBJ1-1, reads NAGVMQNPRHLVRRRGQEARLRCSPMKGHSHVYWYRQLPEEGLKFMVYLQKENIIDESGMPKERFSAEFPKEGPSILRIQQVVRGDSAAYFCASSGQGGNTEAFFGQGTRLTVV.

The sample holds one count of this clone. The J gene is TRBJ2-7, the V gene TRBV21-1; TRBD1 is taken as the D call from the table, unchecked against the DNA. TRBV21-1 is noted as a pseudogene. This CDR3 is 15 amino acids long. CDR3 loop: CASSARTGSSYEQYF. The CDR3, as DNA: TGTGCCAGCAGCGCCCGGACAGGGAGCTCCTACGAGCAGTACTTC.

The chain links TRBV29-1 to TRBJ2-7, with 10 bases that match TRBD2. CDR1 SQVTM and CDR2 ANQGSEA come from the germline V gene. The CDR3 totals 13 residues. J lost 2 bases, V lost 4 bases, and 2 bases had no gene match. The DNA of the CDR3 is TGCAGCGTTGGAGCGGGAGGGCCCTACGAGCAGTACTTC. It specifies CSVGAGGPYEQYF.

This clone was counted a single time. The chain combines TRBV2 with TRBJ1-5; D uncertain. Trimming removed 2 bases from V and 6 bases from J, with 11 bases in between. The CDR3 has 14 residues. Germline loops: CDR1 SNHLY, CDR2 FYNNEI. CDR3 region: CASSESLVPQPQHF. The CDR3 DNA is TGTGCCAGCAGTGAATCACTGGTTCCTCAGCCCCAGCATTTT.

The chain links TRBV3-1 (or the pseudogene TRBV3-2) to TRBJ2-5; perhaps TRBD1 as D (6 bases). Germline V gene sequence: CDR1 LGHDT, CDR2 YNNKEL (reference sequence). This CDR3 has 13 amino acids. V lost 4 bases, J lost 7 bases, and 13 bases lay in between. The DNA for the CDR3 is TGTGCCAGCAGCCTACAGGGAACGGGGACCCAGTACTTC. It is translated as CASSLQGTGTQYF.

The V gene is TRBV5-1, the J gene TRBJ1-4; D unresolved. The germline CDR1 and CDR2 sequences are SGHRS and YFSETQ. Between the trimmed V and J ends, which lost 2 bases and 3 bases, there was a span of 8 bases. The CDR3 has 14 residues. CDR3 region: CASSFTAANEKLFF. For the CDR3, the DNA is TGCGCCAGCAGCTTTACAGCGGCTAATGAAAAACTGTTTTTT. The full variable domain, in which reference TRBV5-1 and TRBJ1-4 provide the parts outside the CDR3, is KAGVTQTPRYLIKTRGQQVTLSCSPISGHRSVSWYQQTPGQGLQFLFEYFSETQRNKGNFPGRFSGRQFSNSRSEMNVSTLELGDSALYLCASSFTAANEKLFFGSGTQLSVL.

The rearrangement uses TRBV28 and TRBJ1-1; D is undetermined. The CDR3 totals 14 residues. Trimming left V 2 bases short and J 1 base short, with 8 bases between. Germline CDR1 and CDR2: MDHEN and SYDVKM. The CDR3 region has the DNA TGTGCCAGCAGTTTAAATGGGCGGAACACTGAAGCTTTCTTT. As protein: CASSLNGRNTEAFF.

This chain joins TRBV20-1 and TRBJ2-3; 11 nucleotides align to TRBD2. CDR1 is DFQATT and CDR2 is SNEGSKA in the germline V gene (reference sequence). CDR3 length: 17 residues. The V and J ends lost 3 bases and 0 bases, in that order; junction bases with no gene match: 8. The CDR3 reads CSASLAGGPGSTDTQYF. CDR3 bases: TGCAGTGCTAGTTTAGCGGGAGGGCCGGGTAGCACAGATACGCAGTATTTT.

The CDR3 sequence is CASSLKIGTDLNYGYTF. The CDR3 DNA sequence: TGTGCCAGCAGCTTGAAGATCGGGACAGATCTTAACTATGGCTACACCTTC. The chain joins TRBV5-6 to TRBJ1-2; 7 bases fit TRBD1. Germline V gene data show CDR1 as SGHDT and CDR2 as YYEEEE. With V trimmed by 1 base and J by 1 base, 10 bases remained unmatched. The CDR3 runs 17 residues.

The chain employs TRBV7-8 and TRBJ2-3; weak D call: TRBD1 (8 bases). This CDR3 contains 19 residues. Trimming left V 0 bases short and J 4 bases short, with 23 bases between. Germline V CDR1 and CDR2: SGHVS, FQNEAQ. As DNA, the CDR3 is TGTGCCAGCAGCTTAGCGGTAGGACTAGGACAGGGCAGGTCAGATACGCAGTATTTT. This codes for CASSLAVGLGQGRSDTQYF.